This TCR beta chain was obtained from a study of blood T cell repertoires in COVID-19. Across the study: Sites in the United States, Italy and Spain provided acute and convalescent COVID-19 samples. Nucleic acid was either cDNA or gDNA, and it came from T cells, B-cell-depleted T cells, or PBMCs.

Per germline, CDR1 SEHNR and CDR2 FQNEAQ (reference sequence). The CDR3 loop spans 12 amino acids. V was pared by 3 bases and J by 3 bases, with 5 bases between. In the original workflow: Counts of nucleated cells, estimated from reference gene primer amplification, were obtained. Sequencing was performed with immunoSEQ multiplex PCR; in TCRdb, only in-frame clones are kept and a portion is missing. The V and J calls and clone size are taken from that table; D and trimming were inferred from the DNA. The top ten hold about 1.6% of the sample, which has around 260,000 clones, 85% to 90% seen once. The source of this sequence is a woman between 40 and 55 years old who had recovered from COVID-19. J is TRBJ1-1 and V is TRBV7-9; D gene ambiguous. What was sequenced was peripheral blood. The CDR3 sequence is CASSFGDTEAFF. The CDR3 DNA sequence: TGTGCCAGCAGCTTCGGGGACACTGAAGCTTTCTTT.